This TCR beta chain was captured by sequencing in a study of T cells in Graves' hyperthyroidism and ophthalmopathy. On the study more broadly: Peripheral blood was secured at the point of initial diagnosis, before any treatment. Broader study findings: In blood, most of the thyroid clonotypes expanded above 0.001 were also present. Ophthalmopathy was model-predicted a median roughly six months pre-onset.

V lost 4 bases and J lost 7, with 11 bases in between. Germline assignment: CDR1 MDHEN and CDR2 SYDVKM. This CDR3 is 13 amino acids long. The TCR beta CDR3 regions underwent amplification using RNA transcripts as the source. During a first-round RT-PCR of the TCR CDR3, the HTBI primer set was used. TCRdb independently ran MiXCR on the multiplex PCR reads; one entry per CDR3 protein. The table includes about 270,000 distinct CDR3 sequences, around 26% detected once. To note about this clonotype: Its antigen is still unknown.

With duration under 3 months, ophthalmopathy was active: Clinical Activity Score at least 3, NOSPECS at least 4. This rearrangement joins TRBV28 to TRBJ1-5; perhaps TRBD1 as D (5 bases). The TCR sequence derives from a woman aged 40 to 49 with Graves' ophthalmopathy. The sequenced material came from blood. The DNA for the CDR3 is TGTGCCAGCAGTTCGCCAGGGTGGCAGCCCCAGCATTTT. This sequence encodes CASSSPGWQPQHF.